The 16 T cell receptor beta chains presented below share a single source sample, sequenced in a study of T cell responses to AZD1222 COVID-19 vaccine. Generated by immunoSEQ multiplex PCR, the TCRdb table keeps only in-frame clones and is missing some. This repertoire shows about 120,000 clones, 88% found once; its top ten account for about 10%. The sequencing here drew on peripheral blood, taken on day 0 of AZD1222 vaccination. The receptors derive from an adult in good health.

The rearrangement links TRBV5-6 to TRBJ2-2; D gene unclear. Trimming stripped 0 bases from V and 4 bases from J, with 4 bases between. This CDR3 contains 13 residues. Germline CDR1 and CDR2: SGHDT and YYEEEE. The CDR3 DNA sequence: TGTGCCAGCAGCTTGGCAGGCACCGGGGAGCTGTTTTTT. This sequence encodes CASSLAGTGELFF.

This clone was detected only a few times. CDR3 amino acids: CASSEDQRYGYTF. In DNA form, the CDR3 reads TGTGCCAGCAGTGAGGACCAACGCTATGGCTACACCTTC. The chain employs TRBV2 and TRBJ1-2; D remains unclear. This CDR3 is 13 amino acids long. CDR1 is SNHLY, CDR2 FYNNEI, per germline. V gave up 3 bases and J gave up 4 bases, with 9 bases separating them. Complete variable domain (other parts from reference TRBV2 and TRBJ1-2): EPEVTQTPSHQVTQMGQEVILRCVPISNHLYFYWYRQILGQKVEFLVSFYNNEISEKSEIFDDQFSVERPDGSNFTLKIRSTKLEDSAMYFCASSEDQRYGYTFGSGTRLTVV.

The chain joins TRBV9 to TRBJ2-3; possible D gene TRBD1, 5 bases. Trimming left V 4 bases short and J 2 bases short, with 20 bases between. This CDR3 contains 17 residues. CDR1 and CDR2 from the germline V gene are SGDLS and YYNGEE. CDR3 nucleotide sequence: TGTGCCAGCAGCACCCGATTAGACAGCCTAGACACAGATACGCAGTATTTT. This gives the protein CASSTRLDSLDTDTQYF. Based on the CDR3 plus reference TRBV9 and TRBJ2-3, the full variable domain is DSGVTQTPKHLITATGQRVTLRCSPRSGDLSVYWYQQSLDQGLQFLIQYYNGEERAKGNILERFSAQQFPDLHSELNLSSLELGDSALYFCASSTRLDSLDTDTQYFGPGTRLTVL.

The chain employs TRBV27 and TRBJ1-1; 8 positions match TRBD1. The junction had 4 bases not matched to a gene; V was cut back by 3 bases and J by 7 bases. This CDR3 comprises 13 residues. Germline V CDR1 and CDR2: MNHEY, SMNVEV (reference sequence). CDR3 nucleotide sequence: TGTGCCAGCAGTTTCCTCGGACAGGGTGAAGCTTTCTTT. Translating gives CASSFLGQGEAFF.

CDR3 residues: CASSRAGHNEKLFF. DNA of the CDR3: TGCGCCAGCAGCCGGGCAGGGCATAATGAAAAACTGTTTTTT. The V gene is TRBV5-1, the J gene TRBJ1-4; D might be TRBD1 (5 bases). CDR3 length equals 14 residues. V shed 4 bases and J shed 4 bases, with 11 bases lying between them. The germline V gene encodes CDR1 SGHRS and CDR2 YFSETQ.

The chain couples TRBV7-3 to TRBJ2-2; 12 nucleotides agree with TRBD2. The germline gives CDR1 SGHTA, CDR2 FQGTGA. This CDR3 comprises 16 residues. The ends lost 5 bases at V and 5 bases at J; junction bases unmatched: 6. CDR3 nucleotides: TGTGCCAGCAGCATTACTAGCGGGAGGAGGACCGGGGAGCTGTTTTTT. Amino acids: CASSITSGRRTGELFF.

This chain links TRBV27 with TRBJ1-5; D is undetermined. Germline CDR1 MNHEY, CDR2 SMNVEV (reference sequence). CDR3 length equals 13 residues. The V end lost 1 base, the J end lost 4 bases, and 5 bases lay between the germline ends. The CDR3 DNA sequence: TGTGCCAGCAGTTTATACCCAAATCAGCCCCAGCATTTT. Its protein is CASSLYPNQPQHF.

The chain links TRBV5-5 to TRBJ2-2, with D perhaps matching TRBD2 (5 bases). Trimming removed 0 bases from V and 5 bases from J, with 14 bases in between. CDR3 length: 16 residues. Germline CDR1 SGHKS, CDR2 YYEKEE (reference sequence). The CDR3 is CASSLAAVVWTGELFF. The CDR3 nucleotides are TGTGCCAGCAGCTTGGCAGCGGTAGTTTGGACCGGGGAGCTGTTTTTT.

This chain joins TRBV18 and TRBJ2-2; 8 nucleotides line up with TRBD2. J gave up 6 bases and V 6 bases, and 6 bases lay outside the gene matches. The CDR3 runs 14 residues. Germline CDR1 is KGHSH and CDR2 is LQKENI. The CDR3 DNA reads TGTGCCAGCTCCCTACAACTAGCGGCCGGGGAGCTGTTTTTT. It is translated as CASSLQLAAGELFF.

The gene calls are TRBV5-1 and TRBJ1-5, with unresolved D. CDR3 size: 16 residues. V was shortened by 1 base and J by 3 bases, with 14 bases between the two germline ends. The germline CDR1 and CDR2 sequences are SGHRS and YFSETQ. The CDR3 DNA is TGCGCCAGCAGCTTGTGGAGGGTAAGAGACAATCAGCCCCAGCATTTT. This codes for CASSLWRVRDNQPQHF.

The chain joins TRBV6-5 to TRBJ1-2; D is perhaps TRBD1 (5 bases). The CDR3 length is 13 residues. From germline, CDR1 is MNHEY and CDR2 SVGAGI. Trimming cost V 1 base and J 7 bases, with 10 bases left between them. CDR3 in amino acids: CASSYLERGGYTF. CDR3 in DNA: TGTGCCAGCAGTTACTTGGAAAGGGGTGGCTACACCTTC.

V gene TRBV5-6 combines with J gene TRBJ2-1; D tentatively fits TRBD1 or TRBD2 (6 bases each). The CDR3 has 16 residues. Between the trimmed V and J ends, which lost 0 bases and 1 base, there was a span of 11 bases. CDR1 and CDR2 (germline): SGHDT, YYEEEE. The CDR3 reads CASSLEGGSSYNEQFF. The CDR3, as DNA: TGTGCCAGCAGCTTGGAAGGGGGGTCATCCTACAATGAGCAGTTCTTC.

DNA for the CDR3: TGTGCCAGCAGCCTCGTTGCTAGCGGGGGGGCGTGGGAGACCCAGTACTTC. This encodes CASSLVASGGAWETQYF. This sequence joins TRBV6-2 or TRBV6-3 and TRBJ2-5; 12 bases agree with TRBD2. With V trimmed by 6 bases and J by 5 bases, 13 bases remained unmatched. CDR1 and CDR2 (germline): MNHEY, SVGEGT. The CDR3 covers 17 residues.

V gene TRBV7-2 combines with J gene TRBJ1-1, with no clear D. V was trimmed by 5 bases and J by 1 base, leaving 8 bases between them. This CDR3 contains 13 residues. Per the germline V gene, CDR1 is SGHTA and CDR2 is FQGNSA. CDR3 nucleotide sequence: TGTGCCAGCAGCGCGACATGGAACACTGAAGCTTTCTTT. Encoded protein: CASSATWNTEAFF.

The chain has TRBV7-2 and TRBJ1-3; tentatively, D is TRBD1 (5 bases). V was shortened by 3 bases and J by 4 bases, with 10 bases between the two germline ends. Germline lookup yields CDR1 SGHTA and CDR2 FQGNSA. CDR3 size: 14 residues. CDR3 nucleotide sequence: TGTGCCAGCAGCTTGGGGGTAGGGGGAAACACCATATATTTT. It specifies CASSLGVGGNTIYF.

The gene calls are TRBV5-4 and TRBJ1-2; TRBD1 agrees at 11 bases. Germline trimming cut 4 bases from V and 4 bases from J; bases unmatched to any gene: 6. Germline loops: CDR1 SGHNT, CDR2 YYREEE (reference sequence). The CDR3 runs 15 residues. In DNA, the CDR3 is TGTGCCAGCAGCGTGGGGGACAGGGGGAGCTATGGCTACACCTTC. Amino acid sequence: CASSVGDRGSYGYTF.